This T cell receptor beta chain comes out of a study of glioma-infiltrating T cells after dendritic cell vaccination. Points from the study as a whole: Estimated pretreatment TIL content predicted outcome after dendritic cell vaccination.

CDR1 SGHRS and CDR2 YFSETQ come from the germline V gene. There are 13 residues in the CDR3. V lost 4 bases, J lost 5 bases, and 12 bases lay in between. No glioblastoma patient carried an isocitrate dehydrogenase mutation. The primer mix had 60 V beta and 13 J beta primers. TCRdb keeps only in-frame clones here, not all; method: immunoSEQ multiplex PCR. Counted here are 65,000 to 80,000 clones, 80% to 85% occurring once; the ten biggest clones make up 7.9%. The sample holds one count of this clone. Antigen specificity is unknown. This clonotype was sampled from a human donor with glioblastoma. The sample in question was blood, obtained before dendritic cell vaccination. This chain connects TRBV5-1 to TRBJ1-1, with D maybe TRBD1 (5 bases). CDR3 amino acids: CASSLQGRTEAFF. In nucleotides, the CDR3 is TGCGCCAGCAGCCTTCAGGGCAGGACTGAAGCTTTCTTT.